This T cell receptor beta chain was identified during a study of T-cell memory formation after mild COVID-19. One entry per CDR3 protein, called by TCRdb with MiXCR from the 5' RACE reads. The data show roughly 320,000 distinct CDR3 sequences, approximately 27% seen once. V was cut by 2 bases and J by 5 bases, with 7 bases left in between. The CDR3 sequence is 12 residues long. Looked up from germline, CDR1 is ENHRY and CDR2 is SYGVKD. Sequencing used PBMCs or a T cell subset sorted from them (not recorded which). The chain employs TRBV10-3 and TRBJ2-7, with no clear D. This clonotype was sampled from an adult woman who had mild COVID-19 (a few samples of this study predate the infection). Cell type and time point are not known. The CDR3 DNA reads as TGTGCCATCAGTGAGGAGGCCAACGAGCAGTACTTC. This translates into CAISEEANEQYF.